The 3 T cell receptor beta chains in this list originate from one sample, sequenced in a study of OX40 agonist ivuxolimab in advanced cancers. Data came from immunoSEQ multiplex PCR; TCRdb stores just in-frame clones and leaves some out. This sample has about 38,000 clones; 80% to 85% occur once, and the top ten carry around a tenth. The specimen comprised CD4+ or CD8+ T cells sorted from blood, sampled in a trial of the OX40 agonist ivuxolimab. Receptors were obtained from an adult with an advanced solid tumor such as melanoma, head and neck, liver or kidney cancer.

The gene calls are TRBV6-1 and TRBJ2-7, with a weak D call TRBD2 (6 bases). Germline CDR1 is MNHNS and CDR2 is SASEGT. This CDR3 has 14 residues. V dropped 7 bases and J dropped 1 base, with 14 bases sitting between them. The CDR3 protein is CASNGWRGSYEQYF. CDR3 DNA: TGTGCCAGCAATGGCTGGCGGGGTTCCTACGAGCAGTACTTC.

The J gene is TRBJ2-1, the V gene TRBV6-6; TRBD2 agrees at 12 bases. V trimming: 5 bases; J trimming: 8 bases; junction bases outside the gene matches: 7. This CDR3 is built from 15 residues. CDR1 MNHNY and CDR2 SVGAGI come from the germline V gene (reference sequence). CDR3 loop: CASSLTSGRIDEQFF. The CDR3 region has the DNA TGTGCCAGCAGTCTGACTAGCGGGAGAATCGATGAGCAGTTCTTC.

The chain combines TRBV30 with TRBJ2-1; D ambiguous. Germline loops: CDR1 GTSNPN, CDR2 SVGIG (reference sequence). This CDR3 is built from 11 residues. V lost 7 bases, J lost 9 bases, and 13 bases lay in between. The CDR3 nucleotides are TGTGCCTCTGGGTGGCTTGGTGAGCAGTTCTTC. It is translated as CASGWLGEQFF.